This note documents a single T cell receptor beta chain sequence. The data belong to a study of blood T cell repertoires in COVID-19. Study-level background: The samples span acute and convalescent COVID-19 from the United States, Italy and Spain.

Methods used by the authors: Amplification from reference gene primers served as the basis for estimated nucleated cell counts. Repertoires were generated with immunoSEQ multiplex PCR, while TCRdb's copy carries only in-frame clones and drops some. V and J calls and clone size are those listed in that table; D and trimming were worked out from the DNA. The sample holds 190,000 or so clones, 90% seen once. V was pared by 0 bases and J by 0 bases, with 16 bases between. The CDR3 runs to 18 residues. Germline V gene sequence: CDR1 LGHNT, CDR2 FRNRAP. This receptor was identified in a man aged 45-65 years with acute or convalescent COVID-19. The J gene is TRBJ2-3, the V gene TRBV12-5; D is possibly TRBD1 (6 bases). Sequencing was carried out using peripheral blood. CDR3 sequence reads: CASGLVHPPGVSTDTQYF. CDR3 nucleotides: TGTGCTAGTGGTTTGGTACACCCGCCAGGGGTTAGCACAGATACGCAGTATTTT.